This TCR beta chain came from a study of vaccination effects on CD4 cells after COVID-19. Clones were sequenced by immunoSEQ multiplex PCR, and TCRdb holds only the in-frame ones, with some missing. The repertoire holds 55,000 to 80,000 clones, with over 70% as singletons. Germline-derived CDR1 and CDR2 are KGHDR and SFDVKD. Trimming removed 6 bases from V and 5 bases from J, with 18 bases in between. The CDR3 length is 15 residues. Study-level points and caveats: Early post-infection timepoints were absent, and convalescent patients were few.

In the ViraFEST assay, antigen-specific CD4+ clonotypes were identified by expansion after peptide-pool stimulation. At the end of more than 8 days of culture, CD4+ T cells were isolated. Absence of prior SARS-CoV-2 infection characterized the vaccine recipients, who showed negative nucleocapsid antibodies. Points on this clone: Its antigen is not known.

This rearrangement joins TRBV24-1 to TRBJ2-5; either TRBD1 or TRBD2 may fit D (5 bases each). The source was CD4+ T cells from PBMCs cultured with SARS-CoV-2 spike peptides, collected before COVID-19 vaccination. The TCR comes from a human donor who received a COVID-19 vaccine. CDR3 sequence (DNA): TGTGCCACCAGTATCGTGGGGGAAAGTGGGGAGACCCAGTACTTC. Residues: CATSIVGESGETQYF.